One and the same sample provided the 26 T cell receptor beta chains below, sequenced in a study of T cell repertoires and leukemia-associated antigens. The antigens these receptors bind are not known. Each CDR3 protein is one row after TCRdb ran MiXCR on the 5' RACE reads. This sample has 10,000 to 12,000 distinct CDR3 sequences, with 42% found just once. The sample consisted of CD3+ T cells sorted from blood and cultured. The receptor source for this set is a female donor in good health.

The chain is built from TRBV12-3 or TRBV12-4 and TRBJ1-1, with 9 positions matching TRBD1. The CDR3 has 14 residues. J lost 4 bases, V lost 6 bases, and 6 bases had no gene match. The DNA of the CDR3 is TGTGCCAGCAGCATACAGGGGGCGCGCACTGAAGCTTTCTTT. Amino acid sequence: CASSIQGARTEAFF.

This clonotype was seen a single time. It is unclear where the CDR3 begins or ends on the DNA, so no DNA is shown, and the CDR3 is as TCRdb lists it. V usage is TRBV19 and J usage is TRBJ1-5. The germline CDR1 and CDR2 sequences are LNHDA and SQIVND (reference sequence). The CDR3 region is 15 residues in length, termini included. CDR3 amino acids: CASTSGLRSNQPQHF.

The genes are TRBV20-1 and TRBJ2-1; 8 positions match TRBD2. The CDR3 sequence is 18 residues long. Germline V lookup: CDR1 DFQATT, CDR2 SNEGSKA (reference sequence). V trimming: 1 base; J trimming: 8 bases; junction bases outside the gene matches: 19. The CDR3 here is CSARVFSGSIRFRDEQFF. The CDR3 DNA follows: TGCAGTGCTAGAGTCTTCAGCGGGAGTATAAGGTTTAGGGATGAGCAGTTCTTC.

The gene calls are TRBV6-2 or TRBV6-3 and TRBJ2-7, with TRBD1 identical over 7 bases. After removal of 2 bases from V and 2 bases from J, the junction contained 3 bases not matched to a gene. CDR1 is MNHEY, CDR2 SVGEGT, per germline. The CDR3 contains 14 residues. CDR3 protein: CASSYRDSAYEQYF. The CDR3 DNA is TGTGCCAGCAGTTACCGGGACAGCGCCTACGAGCAGTACTTC.

This clonotype is medium-sized in the sample. This chain connects TRBV29-1 to TRBJ2-1; 8 bases are a match to TRBD2. CDR1 is SQVTM, CDR2 ANQGSEA, per germline. The CDR3 is 13 residues long. V gave up 8 bases and J gave up 9 bases; unmatched junction bases: 12. The CDR3 nucleotides read TGCAGCTACCAATCGGGAGGGCACGGTGAGCAGTTCTTC. As protein: CSYQSGGHGEQFF.

In this sample, this clonotype turned up a few times. This chain uses TRBV12-3 or TRBV12-4 with TRBJ2-7; TRBD1 matches 8 bases. V shed 6 bases and J 3 bases; nucleotides not matched to a gene: 7. The CDR3 loop spans 14 amino acids. CDR3 protein: CASRHIGQGYEQYF. CDR3 in DNA: TGTGCCAGCAGACATATAGGACAGGGCTACGAGCAGTACTTC.

The genes are TRBV27 and TRBJ2-3, with 7 bases identical to TRBD2. CDR3 length: 16 amino acids. Per germline, CDR1 MNHEY and CDR2 SMNVEV (reference sequence). The ends lost 5 bases at V and 1 base at J; junction bases unmatched: 9. CDR3 DNA sequence: TGTGCCAGCAGTCCGTTCGTGGCGGGGGGCACAGATACGCAGTATTTT. It codes for CASSPFVAGGTDTQYF.

There are many counts of this clonotype. The chain has TRBV24-1 and TRBJ2-5; D is uncertain. CDR3 size: 16 residues. The V gene lost 6 bases and the J gene lost 1 base, with 17 bases spanning the gap. Germline CDR1 KGHDR, CDR2 SFDVKD. CDR3 DNA: TGTGCCACCAGTCAAGGGAACGGGCCGTTCCAAGAGACCCAGTACTTC. Translated: CATSQGNGPFQETQYF.

As regards this clonotype: A much larger clone lies a single base off, so this may be a read error. The V call is TRBV4-1, the J call TRBJ2-1; D not certain. The CDR3 totals 16 residues. Germline V gives CDR1 MGHRA, CDR2 YSYEKL. Written as DNA, the CDR3 is TGCGCCAGCAACCAGGACCTTTTGGAAACCTACAATGGGCAGTTCTTC. Translating gives CASNQDLLETYNGQFF.

This chain joins TRBV5-1 and TRBJ1-2; 7 nucleotides line up with TRBD1. The J segment lost 5 bases and the V segment lost 0 bases, leaving 1 base of the junction unmatched. From germline, CDR1 is SGHRS and CDR2 YFSETQ. This CDR3 has 13 amino acids. The CDR3 loop reads CASSLDRGYGYTF. The CDR3 DNA is TGCGCCAGCAGCTTGGACAGGGGATATGGCTACACCTTC.

Many counts were recorded for this clonotype. A read error may account for a junction end that differs from germline. The chain recombines TRBV20-1 with TRBJ1-1; 9 positions agree with TRBD1. The length of the CDR3 is 13 residues. Germline assignment: CDR1 DFQATT and CDR2 SNEGSKA (reference sequence). CDR3 nucleotide sequence: TGCAGTGCTTTGACAGGGGGGAACACTGACGCTTCCTTT. This codes for CSALTGGNTDASF.

This clonotype was recorded at least ten times. The J gene is TRBJ2-2, the V gene TRBV5-6; D gene uncertain. V was trimmed by 4 bases and J by 6 bases, leaving 22 bases between them. This CDR3 is built from 17 residues. Germline CDR1 SGHDT, CDR2 YYEEEE. This chain's CDR3 is CASSPTKWSYVAGELFF. CDR3 nucleotide sequence: TGTGCCAGCAGCCCTACAAAATGGTCTTACGTTGCCGGGGAGCTGTTTTTT.

J is TRBJ2-3 and V is TRBV10-3; D remains ambiguous. The germline V gene encodes CDR1 ENHRY and CDR2 SYGVKD. This CDR3 spans 12 amino acids. V dropped 6 bases and J dropped 0 bases, with 4 bases sitting between them. The CDR3 loop is CAISPSTDTQYF. The CDR3 DNA is TGTGCCATCAGCCCTAGCACAGATACGCAGTATTTT.

This clonotype rates as medium-sized (0.01 to 0.1%). The chain links TRBV20-1 to TRBJ2-5; D might be TRBD2 (6 bases). CDR1 and CDR2 (germline): DFQATT, SNEGSKA (reference sequence). The ends were cut back, 1 base at V and 2 bases at J, with 14 bases in the middle. The CDR3 extends over 15 amino acids. Written as DNA, the CDR3 is TGCAGTGCTAGAGGCCATCTAGCGAGACAAGAGACCCAGTACTTC. This encodes CSARGHLARQETQYF.

This clonotype was found many times. The V call is TRBV6-5, the J call TRBJ2-1; TRBD2 agrees at 7 bases. The CDR3 has 16 amino acids. Per germline, CDR1 MNHEY and CDR2 SVGAGI. The V and J ends lost 6 bases and 5 bases, in that order; junction bases with no gene match: 13. The CDR3 loop is CASSPTQAGNHNEQFF. The CDR3 coding sequence is TGTGCCAGCAGCCCGACACAAGCGGGGAACCACAATGAGCAGTTCTTC.

This clonotype appeared many times. The chain combines TRBV19 with TRBJ1-2; 8 bases are a match to TRBD1. The germline CDR1 and CDR2 sequences are LNHDA and SQIVND (reference sequence). This CDR3 spans 14 amino acids. With 5 bases clipped from V and 2 bases from J, the junction kept 4 bases outside the gene matches. CDR3 residues: CASSSRTGNYGYTF. The CDR3 DNA is TGTGCCAGTAGTTCTCGGACAGGGAACTATGGCTACACCTTC.

This clonotype was counted only a few times. This chain joins TRBV20-1 and TRBJ1-5; unclear D gene. The CDR3 has 13 amino acids. Trimming removed 0 bases from V and 2 bases from J, with 5 bases in between. Germline V gene data show CDR1 as DFQATT and CDR2 as SNEGSKA (reference sequence). For the CDR3, the DNA is TGCAGTGCTAGAGATGGGGGCAATCAGCCCCAGCATTTT. Translation gives CSARDGGNQPQHF.

This clonotype was recorded many times. The CDR3 DNA sequence: TGTGCCAGCTCCTACCTGGGGGGGGACAGGGTGAACTATGGCTACACCTTC. Protein: CASSYLGGDRVNYGYTF. The V gene is TRBV27, the J gene TRBJ1-2; 9 bases are shared with TRBD1. This CDR3 comprises 17 residues. J lost 2 bases, V lost 8 bases, and 15 bases had no gene match. Germline CDR1 reads MNHEY; CDR2 reads SMNVEV (reference sequence).

The CDR3 nucleotides are TGTGCCAGCAGCCCTCGGGGGACCACAGATACGCAGTATTTT. This gives the protein CASSPRGTTDTQYF. This rearrangement joins TRBV5-6 to TRBJ2-3, with D tentatively TRBD2 (6 bases). This CDR3 comprises 14 residues. Looked up from germline, CDR1 is SGHDT and CDR2 is YYEEEE. V was trimmed by 4 bases and J by 2 bases, leaving 11 bases between them. Complete variable domain (other parts from reference TRBV5-6 and TRBJ2-3): DAGVTQSPTHLIKTRGQQVTLRCSPKSGHDTVSWYQQALGQGPQFIFQYYEEEERQRGNFPDRFSGHQFPNYSSELNVNALLLGDSALYLCASSPRGTTDTQYFGPGTRLTVL.

This clonotype was seen repeatedly, ten times or more. This rearrangement joins TRBV5-1 to TRBJ2-7; no firm D call. Per germline, CDR1 SGHRS and CDR2 YFSETQ. This CDR3 comprises 11 residues. V dropped 3 bases and J dropped 2 bases, with 3 bases sitting between them. This chain's CDR3 is CASSSAYEQYF. The CDR3, as DNA: TGCGCCAGCAGCTCCGCCTACGAGCAGTACTTC.

The gene calls are TRBV6-5 and TRBJ2-7, with D maybe TRBD2 (6 bases). CDR3 length: 13 residues. The germline CDR1 and CDR2 sequences are MNHEY and SVGAGI. V shed 10 bases and J shed 0 bases, with 13 bases lying between them. The CDR3: CATAGLSSYEQYF. DNA for the CDR3: TGTGCCACCGCGGGACTGAGCTCCTACGAGCAGTACTTC.

This clonotype was seen once. At one end the junction does not follow the germline gene, possibly because of a read error. The chain recombines TRBV15 with TRBJ1-2; no firm D call. This CDR3 has 14 residues. Germline CDR1 LNHNV, CDR2 YYDKDF (reference sequence). This chain's CDR3 is CAASRVRAGYGYTF. CDR3 nucleotides: TGTGCCGCCAGCAGAGTCCGGGCGGGCTATGGCTACACCTTC.

Ten or more counts support this clonotype. V is TRBV25-1 and J is TRBJ1-6, with D unresolved. Germline V gives CDR1 MGHDK, CDR2 SYGVNS. The CDR3 length is 15 residues. The V end lost 3 bases, the J end lost 9 bases, and 15 bases lay between the germline ends. This CDR3 reads CASSESPGGFSPLHF. The DNA for the CDR3 is TGTGCCAGCAGTGAGTCTCCAGGAGGCTTTTCACCCCTCCACTTT. Variable domain in full (rest from reference TRBV25-1 and TRBJ1-6): EADIYQTPRYLVIGTGKKITLECSQTMGHDKMYWYQQDPGMELHLIHYSYGVNSTEKGDLSSESTVSRIRTEHFPLTLESARPSHTSQYLCASSESPGGFSPLHFGNGTRLTVT.

The chain links TRBV4-2 to TRBJ2-1; D possibly uses TRBD1 or TRBD2 (5 bases each). Trimming left V 0 bases short and J 9 bases short, with 9 bases between. In germline, CDR1 is LGHNA, CDR2 YNFKEQ. This CDR3 has 13 amino acids. This CDR3 is CASSQEWGIEQFF. In nucleotides, the CDR3 is TGTGCCAGCAGCCAAGAATGGGGGATTGAGCAGTTCTTC.

This sequence joins TRBV20-1 and TRBJ2-7; tentative D call: TRBD2 (6 bases). Germline CDR1 is DFQATT and CDR2 is SNEGSKA (reference sequence). Trimming pared 3 bases from V and 0 bases from J, leaving 12 bases between. The CDR3 runs to 14 residues. CDR3 amino acids: CSARDGGFSYEQYF. The CDR3 coding sequence is TGCAGTGCTAGGGACGGGGGTTTCTCCTACGAGCAGTACTTC.

The chain is built from TRBV7-9 and TRBJ2-5, with D maybe TRBD2 (5 bases). From germline, CDR1 is SEHNR and CDR2 FQNEAQ (reference sequence). This CDR3 region has 13 residues. V gave up 2 bases and J gave up 4 bases, with 8 bases separating them. The CDR3 nucleotides read TGTGCCAGCAGCTTAAGAGGGCGAGAGACCCAGTACTTC. Translating it yields CASSLRGRETQYF.